A single sample gave rise to the 22 T cell receptor beta chains below, sequenced in a study of beta chain features in type 1 diabetes. The isolated RNA, all of it, was reverse transcribed, so expressed TCRB transcripts were what got sequenced. Produced via immunoSEQ multiplex PCR; TCRdb's table is partial and in-frame only. The sample shows a few hundred thousand clones, 25% to 30% of them seen only once. The material sequenced was central memory CD4+ T cells from blood. Receptors were obtained from a man aged 30-40 years in good health.

This chain uses TRBV7-2 with TRBJ2-3; D might be TRBD2 (6 bases). Between the trimmed V and J ends, which lost 5 bases and 2 bases, there was a span of 11 bases. This CDR3 has 14 residues. CDR1 and CDR2 (germline): SGHTA, FQGNSA. CDR3 bases: TGTGCCAGCAGCCCGGGGGAGACCACAGATACGCAGTATTTT. Residues: CASSPGETTDTQYF.

The chain is built from TRBV27 and TRBJ2-7; 9 bases agree with TRBD1. The J segment lost 2 bases and the V segment lost 5 bases, leaving 7 bases of the junction unmatched. Looked up from germline, CDR1 is MNHEY and CDR2 is SMNVEV (reference sequence). The CDR3 sequence is 15 residues long. The CDR3 bases are TGTGCCAGCAGTCCAGGGACAGGGAGAACCTACGAGCAGTACTTC. Translated: CASSPGTGRTYEQYF.

The chain carries TRBV4-1 and TRBJ2-3; 8 bases are shared with TRBD1. After removal of 0 bases from V and 4 bases from J, the junction contained 9 bases not matched to a gene. The germline CDR1 and CDR2 sequences are MGHRA and YSYEKL. CDR3 length equals 17 residues. For the CDR3, the DNA is TGCGCCAGCAGCCAAGATATGGGACAGGTTAATCCAGATACGCAGTATTTT. Translation: CASSQDMGQVNPDTQYF.

The chain couples TRBV13 to TRBJ1-1; 9 bases are a match to TRBD1. With 3 bases clipped from V and 4 bases from J, the junction kept 0 bases outside the gene matches. Germline CDR1 PRHDT, CDR2 FYEKMQ (reference sequence). The CDR3 is 13 residues long. CDR3 amino acids: CASSLTGGTEAFF. The CDR3 DNA reads TGTGCCAGCAGCTTGACAGGGGGCACTGAAGCTTTCTTT.

This clone was counted between two and nine times. The chain couples TRBV21-1 to TRBJ1-6. TRBV21-1 is a known pseudogene. The CDR3 is made up of 14 amino acids. The CDR3, as DNA: TGTGCCAGCAGCAAAAAGGGGAGGAGTTCACCCCTCCACTTT. The encoded protein is CASSKKGRSSPLHF.

This clone was recorded a few times. CDR3 residues: CASSQDMITGYYGYTF. The CDR3 DNA is TGTGCCAGCAGCCAAGACATGATTACGGGATACTATGGCTACACCTTC. The gene calls are TRBV4-2 and TRBJ1-2; D is uncertain. V lost 0 bases and J 3 bases, leaving 14 bases between the germline ends. The CDR3 spans 16 residues. Per germline, CDR1 LGHNA and CDR2 YNFKEQ.

The genes are TRBV30 and TRBJ1-5, with a possible D match to TRBD1 (5 bases). Germline V lookup: CDR1 GTSNPN, CDR2 SVGIG (reference sequence). The CDR3 is 15 residues long. The germline V and J ends were trimmed by 1 base and 2 bases, with 12 bases remaining between them. The CDR3 region has the DNA TGTGCCTGGAGTGCTCCGGGGGGAGGCAATCAGCCCCAGCATTTT. Residues: CAWSAPGGGNQPQHF.

The chain joins TRBV6-6 to TRBJ2-3, with D possibly TRBD1 on 6 matching bases. In germline, CDR1 is MNHNY, CDR2 SVGAGI (reference sequence). The CDR3 has 14 residues. Trimming removed 5 bases from V and 0 bases from J, with 9 bases in between. The CDR3 DNA sequence: TGTGCCAGCAGTAGAGGGGGTAGCACAGATACGCAGTATTTT. This translates into CASSRGGSTDTQYF.

This clone was seen a handful of times. The V call is TRBV6-5, the J call TRBJ2-1, with 10 positions matching TRBD2. The CDR3 has 13 amino acids. Losses at the gene ends were 5 bases for V and 9 bases for J; bases not matched to a gene: 4. Germline CDR1 and CDR2: MNHEY and SVGAGI. CDR3 DNA sequence: TGTGCCAGCAGTAGCGGGAGGGCCAGTGAGCAGTTCTTC. This encodes CASSSGRASEQFF.

This chain links TRBV7-9 with TRBJ2-3; D ambiguous. V was shortened by 4 bases and J by 2 bases, with 16 bases between the two germline ends. The CDR3 sequence is 16 residues long. Germline values: CDR1 SEHNR, CDR2 FQNEAQ (reference sequence). CDR3 bases: TGTGCCAGCAGCTCAGTACTCTCGGCTAACACAGATACGCAGTATTTT. Its protein is CASSSVLSANTDTQYF.

The V call is TRBV9, the J call TRBJ2-6; D ambiguous. Per germline, CDR1 SGDLS and CDR2 YYNGEE. This CDR3 is 15 amino acids long. Trimming stripped 4 bases from V and 0 bases from J, with 8 bases between. The CDR3 protein is CASSPISSGANVLTF. CDR3 coding DNA: TGTGCCAGCAGCCCGATTTCCTCTGGGGCCAACGTCCTGACTTTC. Drawing the rest from reference TRBV9 and TRBJ2-6, the complete variable domain is DSGVTQTPKHLITATGQRVTLRCSPRSGDLSVYWYQQSLDQGLQFLIQYYNGEERAKGNILERFSAQQFPDLHSELNLSSLELGDSALYFCASSPISSGANVLTFGAGSRLTVL.

The rearrangement uses TRBV23-1 and TRBJ2-1; 7 nucleotides line up with TRBD1. TRBV23-1 falls under the ORF class, with uncertain function. V dropped 0 bases and J dropped 6; count of bases not matched to a gene: 8. This CDR3 has 16 residues. The CDR3 loop reads CASSQSRQGLANEQFF. The CDR3 region has the DNA TGCGCCAGCAGTCAATCGCGACAGGGCCTGGCCAATGAGCAGTTCTTC.

The chain links TRBV7-2 to TRBJ1-2; D uncertain. The CDR3 consists of 14 residues. Trimming pared 7 bases from V and 0 bases from J, leaving 12 bases between. The germline V gene has CDR1 SGHTA and CDR2 FQGNSA. The CDR3 here is CASIQSNTNYGYTF. CDR3 nucleotide sequence: TGTGCCAGCATCCAGAGTAATACTAACTATGGCTACACCTTC. The variable domain in full, completed from reference TRBV7-2 and TRBJ1-2, reads GAGVSQSPSNKVTEKGKDVELRCDPISGHTALYWYRQSLGQGLEFLIYFQGNSAPDKSGLPSDRFSAERTGGSVSTLTIQRTQQEDSAVYLCASIQSNTNYGYTFGSGTRLTVV.

The rearrangement links TRBV11-3 to TRBJ2-3; tentatively, D is TRBD2 (5 bases). The length of the CDR3 is 12 residues. Trimming took 3 bases from V and 7 from J, leaving 8 bases between them. Germline lookup yields CDR1 SGHNT and CDR2 YENEEA. The CDR3 DNA reads as TGTGCCAGCAGCTTCTCGGGGAATACGCAGTATTTT. Translation gives CASSFSGNTQYF.

On this clone: A clone one base away is much larger, so this may be a read error. The same CDR3 also results from other DNA sequences found in this sample. The gene calls are TRBV7-2 and TRBJ2-5; D uncertain. The DNA end is a closer match to TRBJ2-7, so the J assignment may be wrong. Looked up from germline, CDR1 is SGHTA and CDR2 is FQGNSA. The CDR3 contains 11 residues. In DNA, the CDR3 is TGTGCCAGCAGCCCCTCCTACGAGCAGTACTTC. Its translation is CASSPSYEQYF.

This sequence joins TRBV2 and TRBJ2-6; D gene ambiguous. Germline CDR1 is SNHLY and CDR2 is FYNNEI. The ends were cut back, 1 base at V and 1 base at J, with 2 bases in the middle. The CDR3 runs 14 residues. CDR3 residues: CASSEESGANVLTF. DNA for the CDR3: TGTGCCAGCAGTGAAGAATCTGGGGCCAACGTCCTGACTTTC.

This clone was picked up a small number of times. V usage is TRBV23-1 and J usage is TRBJ1-5; no clear D. TRBV23-1 is an open reading frame, and its role is uncertain. The length of the CDR3 is 14 residues. V lost 0 bases, J lost 1 base, and 4 bases lay in between. Here the CDR3 reads CASSQSGSNQPQHF. The CDR3 DNA reads TGCGCCAGCAGTCAATCGGGGAGCAATCAGCCCCAGCATTTT.

This rearrangement joins TRBV9 to TRBJ2-1; D is uncertain. The V gene's germline CDR1 is SGDLS and CDR2 YYNGEE. CDR3 size: 15 residues. V dropped 3 bases and J dropped 5 bases, with 15 bases sitting between them. The CDR3 loop is CASSDNPGPDNEQFF. As DNA, the CDR3 is TGTGCCAGCAGCGATAATCCCGGCCCAGACAATGAGCAGTTCTTC.

V gene TRBV7-2 combines with J gene TRBJ2-2, with 9 positions matching TRBD1. Germline V CDR1 and CDR2: SGHTA, FQGNSA. J lost 7 bases, V lost 3 bases, and 6 bases had no gene match. The CDR3 contains 15 residues. The CDR3 reads CASSLSGTGIGELFF. As DNA, the CDR3 is TGTGCCAGCAGCTTGAGTGGGACAGGGATCGGGGAGCTGTTTTTT.

There are a few counts of this clone. This chain uses TRBV7-6 with TRBJ1-5; D ambiguous. The CDR3 is 15 residues long. Trimming took 1 base from V and 1 from J, leaving 8 bases between them. Germline V gene sequence: CDR1 SGHVS, CDR2 FNYEAQ. CDR3 sequence: CASSLVANSNQPQHF. Written as DNA, the CDR3 is TGTGCCAGCAGCTTAGTCGCTAACAGCAATCAGCCCCAGCATTTT.

The chain is built from TRBV5-6 and TRBJ2-5, with D unclear. V was clipped by 4 bases and J by 3 bases, with 10 bases between them. CDR3 length: 13 amino acids. Germline V lookup: CDR1 SGHDT, CDR2 YYEEEE. This CDR3 is CASSTGTEETQYF. The CDR3 DNA is TGTGCCAGCAGCACCGGTACAGAAGAGACCCAGTACTTC.

This clone was observed many times. The chain employs TRBV6-5 and TRBJ2-7; no clear D gene. V lost 4 bases, J lost 3 bases, and 10 bases lay in between. This CDR3 comprises 13 residues. Germline values: CDR1 MNHEY, CDR2 SVGAGI. CDR3 residues: CASSSSNNYEQYF. The DNA for the CDR3 is TGTGCCAGCAGTTCGAGTAACAACTACGAGCAGTACTTC.